What follows is one TCR beta chain and its context. Its antigen is unidentified. These data belong to a study of cytotoxic CD8 clonotypes in ibrutinib-treated CLL. Study details: For this cohort, patients were about a dozen relapsed/refractory and roughly 14 treatment-naive, while 17 were IGHV unmutated. The authors obtained response samples at a median of approximately 12 months of treatment, range 6 to 36. Complete response was seen in 2 patients and partial in 24; around twelve progressed and 14 stayed remitted after a median roughly six years. General study results and limits: Baseline levels of clonality went above those of age-matched healthy donors and moved with circulating CD8+ T-cell counts.

The CDR3 loop spans 17 amino acids. Germline assignment: CDR1 SGHAT and CDR2 FQNNGV. Trimming at V came to 5 bases and at J to 5 bases, leaving 12 bases not matched to a gene. Profiled with immunoSEQ multiplex PCR; TCRdb holds only in-frame clones, not every one. The table lists approximately 280,000 clones, approximately 76% of them singletons. The material sequenced was PBMCs, taken at disease progression, from a patient treated with ibrutinib. This chain uses TRBV11-2 with TRBJ2-2, with 9 bases aligning to TRBD2. The clonotype comes from a human donor with chronic lymphocytic leukemia. The CDR3 DNA sequence: TGTGCCAGCAGCCCCCGGGGGCGGGAGGGGAAAACCGGGGAGCTGTTTTTT. Translation: CASSPRGREGKTGELFF.